This record covers a single T cell receptor beta chain. The antigen remains undetermined. This may come from a read error, since a much larger clone is one base off. Four subsets defined by CD45RA and CD27 were sorted after CD3, CD4, CD8 and live/dead staining. This sample is part of a study of naive and memory T cell subsets. Study-level results: There was no ground truth to check naive and memory subset results.

An equimolar mix of two oligonucleotides served as the beta constant-region primer for TRBC1 and TRBC2. A 12-nucleotide UMI and the SP2 primer were added to the cDNA 3' end by oligonucleotide ligation. TCRdb independently ran MiXCR on the UMI-ligation and nested PCR reads; one entry per CDR3 protein. The data hold 19,000 or so distinct CDR3 sequences, with around 10% observed a single time. CDR1 MNHEY and CDR2 SMNVEV come from the germline V gene (reference sequence). The CDR3 is 14 amino acids. Trimming left V 2 bases short and J 7 bases short, with 12 bases between. The V gene is TRBV27, the J gene TRBJ1-5; no firm D call. Sequenced material: central memory CD8+ T cells from blood. The clonotype was recovered from a human donor in good health. This CDR3 is CASSLTRLKQPQHF. The CDR3 DNA reads TGTGCCAGCAGTTTAACGAGGTTAAAACAGCCCCAGCATTTT.